This T cell receptor beta chain originates from a study of regulatory T cells in long-lasting Graves disease. Overall study results and limits: Possibly, accuracy suffered from the small sample size.

CDR3-region Arm-PCR and iRepertoire HTBI primers produced the TCR beta libraries. One entry per CDR3 protein, called by TCRdb with MiXCR from the multiplex PCR reads. The data contain 350,000 to 450,000 distinct CDR3 sequences, approximately 12% of them seen just once; the ten biggest clones take up about 20%. The CDR3 covers 13 residues. V lost 7 bases and J lost 0, with 9 bases in between. This clonotype was seen ten or more times. Its target is not known. The time point denotes: newly diagnosed GD, antithyroid drugs for less than 3 months. After RNA was extracted from PBMCs, the TCR library was made from it. This sample also belongs to another study, concerning T cells in Graves' hyperthyroidism and ophthalmopathy. That investigation notes: The study defined stable Graves' hyperthyroidism as no ophthalmopathy progression within 18 months.

This sequence joins TRBV12-3 or TRBV12-4 and TRBJ1-1; D unclear. Sample: peripheral blood mononuclear cells (PBMCs), taken at new diagnosis, from a patient treated with antithyroid drugs. This sequence was found in a woman younger than 35 with Graves disease. The CDR3 protein is CASTETVNTEAFF. The CDR3 nucleotides read TGTGCCAGCACCGAAACAGTGAACACTGAAGCTTTCTTT.